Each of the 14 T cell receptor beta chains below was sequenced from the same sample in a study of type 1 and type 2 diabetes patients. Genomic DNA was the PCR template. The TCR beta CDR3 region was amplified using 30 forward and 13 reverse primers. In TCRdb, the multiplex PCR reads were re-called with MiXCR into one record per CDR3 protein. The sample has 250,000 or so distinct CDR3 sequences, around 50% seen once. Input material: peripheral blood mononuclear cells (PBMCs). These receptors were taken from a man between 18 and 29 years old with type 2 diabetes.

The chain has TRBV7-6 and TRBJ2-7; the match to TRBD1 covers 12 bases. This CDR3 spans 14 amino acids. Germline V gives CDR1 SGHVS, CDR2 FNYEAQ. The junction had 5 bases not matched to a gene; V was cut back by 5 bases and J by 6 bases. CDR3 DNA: TGTGCCAGCAGCGGGACAGGGGGCCGTGGCGAGCAGTACTTC. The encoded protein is CASSGTGGRGEQYF.

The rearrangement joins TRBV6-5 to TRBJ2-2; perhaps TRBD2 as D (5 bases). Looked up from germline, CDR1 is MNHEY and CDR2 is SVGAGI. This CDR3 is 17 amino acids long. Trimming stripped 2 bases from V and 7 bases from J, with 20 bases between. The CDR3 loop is CASSYIDRLTTSGELFF. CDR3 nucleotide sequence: TGTGCCAGCAGTTACATTGATAGGCTAACAACTAGCGGGGAGCTGTTTTTT.

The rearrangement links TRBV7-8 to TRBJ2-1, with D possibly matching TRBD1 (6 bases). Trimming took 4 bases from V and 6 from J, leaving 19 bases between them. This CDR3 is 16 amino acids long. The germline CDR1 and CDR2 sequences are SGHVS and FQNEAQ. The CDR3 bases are TGTGCCAGCAGCTCCCCTGACAGGCCCGAATTCAATGAGCAGTTCTTC. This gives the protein CASSSPDRPEFNEQFF.

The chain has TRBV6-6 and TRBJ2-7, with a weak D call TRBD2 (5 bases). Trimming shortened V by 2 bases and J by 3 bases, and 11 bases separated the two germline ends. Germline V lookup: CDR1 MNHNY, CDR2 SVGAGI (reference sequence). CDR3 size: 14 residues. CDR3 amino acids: CASSYSSGGYEQYF. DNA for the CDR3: TGTGCCAGCAGTTACAGTTCAGGAGGCTACGAGCAGTACTTC.

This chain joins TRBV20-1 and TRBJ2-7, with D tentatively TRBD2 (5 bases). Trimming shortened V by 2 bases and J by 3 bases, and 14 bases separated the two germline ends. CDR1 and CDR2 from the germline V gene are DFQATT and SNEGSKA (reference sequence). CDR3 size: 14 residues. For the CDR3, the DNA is TGCAGTGCTAGACAGACAAGCGGATACTACGAGCAGTACTTC. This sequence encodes CSARQTSGYYEQYF.

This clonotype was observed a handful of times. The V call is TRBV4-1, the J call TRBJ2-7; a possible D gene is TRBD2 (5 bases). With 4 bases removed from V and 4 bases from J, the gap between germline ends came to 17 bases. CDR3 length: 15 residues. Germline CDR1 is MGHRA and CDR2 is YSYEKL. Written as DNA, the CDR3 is TGCGCCAGCAGCCCGGTGTTGAGGGCTGATTACGAGCAGTACTTC. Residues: CASSPVLRADYEQYF.

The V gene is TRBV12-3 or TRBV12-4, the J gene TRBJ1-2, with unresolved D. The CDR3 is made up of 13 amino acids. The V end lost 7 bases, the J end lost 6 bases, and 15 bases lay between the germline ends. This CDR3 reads CASTHQESDGYTF. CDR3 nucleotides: TGTGCCAGCACGCACCAGGAAAGCGATGGCTACACCTTC.

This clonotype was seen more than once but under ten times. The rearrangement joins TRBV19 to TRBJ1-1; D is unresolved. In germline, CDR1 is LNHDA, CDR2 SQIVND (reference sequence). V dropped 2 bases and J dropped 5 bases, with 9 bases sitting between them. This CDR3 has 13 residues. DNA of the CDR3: TGTGCCAGTAGTATAATGCTGGGGACTGAAGCTTTCTTT. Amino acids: CASSIMLGTEAFF.

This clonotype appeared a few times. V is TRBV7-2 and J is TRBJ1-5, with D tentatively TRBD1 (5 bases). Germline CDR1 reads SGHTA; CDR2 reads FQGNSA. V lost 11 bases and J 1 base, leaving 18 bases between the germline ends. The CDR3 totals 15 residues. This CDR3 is CAWSTGHSSNQPQHF. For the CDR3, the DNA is TGTGCCTGGAGTACAGGACACTCAAGCAATCAGCCCCAGCATTTT.

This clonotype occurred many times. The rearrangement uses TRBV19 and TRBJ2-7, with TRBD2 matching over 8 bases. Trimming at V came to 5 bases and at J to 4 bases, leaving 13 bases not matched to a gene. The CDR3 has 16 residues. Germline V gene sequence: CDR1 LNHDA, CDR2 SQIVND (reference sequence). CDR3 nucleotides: TGTGCCAGTAGTCCGTCTAGTGCGGGAGGCCTATACGAGCAGTACTTC. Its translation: CASSPSSAGGLYEQYF.

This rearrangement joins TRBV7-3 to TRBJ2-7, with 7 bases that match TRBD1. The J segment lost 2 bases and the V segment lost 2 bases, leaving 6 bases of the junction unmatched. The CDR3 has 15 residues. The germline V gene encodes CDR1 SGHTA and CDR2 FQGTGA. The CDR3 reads CASSLSGTVAYEQYF. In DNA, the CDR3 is TGTGCCAGCAGCTTATCCGGGACAGTAGCCTACGAGCAGTACTTC.

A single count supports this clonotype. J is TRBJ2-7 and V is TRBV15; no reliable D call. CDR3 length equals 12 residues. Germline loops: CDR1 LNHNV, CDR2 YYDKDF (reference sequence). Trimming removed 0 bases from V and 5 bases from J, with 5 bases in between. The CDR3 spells CATSRDGHEQYF. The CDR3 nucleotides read TGTGCCACCAGCAGAGATGGCCACGAGCAGTACTTC.

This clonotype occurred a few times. CDR3 residues: CASKPTGAYEQYF. CDR3 in DNA: TGTGCCAGCAAGCCGACAGGGGCCTACGAGCAGTACTTC. The V gene is TRBV2, the J gene TRBJ2-7; TRBD1 agrees at 8 bases. V was pared by 7 bases and J by 2 bases, with 4 bases of the junction left unmatched. This CDR3 is 13 amino acids long. CDR1 is SNHLY, CDR2 FYNNEI, per germline.

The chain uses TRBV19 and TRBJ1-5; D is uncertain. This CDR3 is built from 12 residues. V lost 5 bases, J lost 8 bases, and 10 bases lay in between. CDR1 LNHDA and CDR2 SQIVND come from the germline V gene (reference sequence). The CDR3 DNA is TGTGCCAGTAGTCCCGTGACGGAGCCCCAGCATTTT. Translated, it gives CASSPVTEPQHF.